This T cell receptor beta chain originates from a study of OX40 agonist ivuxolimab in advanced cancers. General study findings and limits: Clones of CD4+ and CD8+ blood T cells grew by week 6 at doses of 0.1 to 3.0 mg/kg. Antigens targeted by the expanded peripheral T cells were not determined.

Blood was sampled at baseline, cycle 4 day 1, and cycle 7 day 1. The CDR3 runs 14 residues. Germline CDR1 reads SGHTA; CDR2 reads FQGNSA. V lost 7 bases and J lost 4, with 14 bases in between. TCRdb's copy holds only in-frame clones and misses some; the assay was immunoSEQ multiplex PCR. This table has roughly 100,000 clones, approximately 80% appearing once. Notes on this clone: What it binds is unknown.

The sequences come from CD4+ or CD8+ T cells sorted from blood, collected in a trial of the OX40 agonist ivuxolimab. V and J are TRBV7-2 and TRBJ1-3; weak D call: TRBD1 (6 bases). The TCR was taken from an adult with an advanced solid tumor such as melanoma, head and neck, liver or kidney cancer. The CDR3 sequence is CASMRDIAGNTIYF. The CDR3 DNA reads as TGTGCCAGCATGCGGGACATAGCGGGAAACACCATATATTTT.